Listed below are T cell receptor beta chains from one sample, sequenced in a study of CD8 T cells in Susac syndrome. TCRdb called the immunoSEQ multiplex PCR reads again in MiXCR, with one record for every CDR3 protein. The sample consists of around 190,000 distinct CDR3 sequences, about 95% of them appearing once. The sequencing input was CD8+ T cells from PBMCs. These receptors were obtained from a human donor with multiple sclerosis. The CDR3 runs from the conserved cysteine through the conserved F or W. A D gene is named only where the DNA matches it firmly. The size field is filled for only some rows; it gives once, few, many or a size class.

13	-	TRBV12-3/TRBV12-4	-	TRBJ2-7	CASSTQSGDEQYF	TGTGCCAGCAGTACACAGTCCGGAGACGAGCAGTACTTC
17	-	TRBV23-1	-	TRBJ1-3	CASSQSGSQYSGNTIYF	TGCGCCAGCAGTCAATCGGGGAGTCAGTACTCTGGAAACACCATATATTTT
14	TRBD2	TRBV4-1	-	TRBJ2-1	CASSPTALADEQFF	TGCGCCAGCAGCCCCACGGCGCTAGCGGATGAGCAGTTCTTC
12	-	TRBV2	-	TRBJ2-2	CASHRETGELFF	TGTGCCAGCCACAGGGAAACCGGGGAGCTGTTTTTT
17	-	TRBV6-2/TRBV6-3	once	TRBJ2-5	CASSYSVRRTAQETQYF	TGTGCCAGCAGTTACTCGGTCCGTCGGACAGCGCAAGAGACCCAGTACTTC
15	-	TRBV30	-	TRBJ2-1	CAWYVAETLHNEQFF	TGTGCCTGGTATGTCGCGGAGACCCTTCACAATGAGCAGTTCTTC
14	TRBD1	TRBV20-1	-	TRBJ2-1	CSASGTGTGIEQFF	TGCAGTGCTAGCGGGACCGGGACAGGGATTGAGCAGTTCTTC
15	-	TRBV12-3/TRBV12-4	-	TRBJ1-2	CASSFLSGVGYGYTF	TGTGCCAGCAGTTTCCTCTCAGGGGTGGGCTATGGCTACACCTTC
14	-	TRBV9	-	TRBJ2-7	CASSVAPESYEQYF	TGTGCCAGCAGCGTAGCACCAGAATCCTACGAGCAGTACTTC
14	-	TRBV12-3/TRBV12-4	-	TRBJ2-3	CASSLGTSTDTQYF	TGTGCCAGCAGTTTAGGAACTAGCACAGATACGCAGTATTTT
12	-	TRBV27	-	TRBJ1-1	CASSSPLLGAFF	TGTGCCAGCAGTTCACCGTTACTGGGGGCTTTCTTT
14	TRBD1	TRBV5-6	once	TRBJ2-1	CASSLRGPLTEQFF	TGTGCCAGCAGCCTCAGGGGGCCACTTACGGAGCAGTTCTTC
16	TRBD1	TRBV9	-	TRBJ2-1	CASSDEFGQGVNEQFF	TGTGCCAGCAGCGATGAGTTCGGACAGGGGGTGAATGAGCAGTTCTTC
13	-	TRBV15	-	TRBJ1-2	CATSSWSNYGYTF	TGTGCCACCAGCAGTTGGTCAAACTATGGCTACACCTTC
15	TRBD2	TRBV2	-	TRBJ2-7	CASSVLAGVVYEQYF	TGTGCCAGCAGTGTATTAGCGGGAGTAGTCTACGAGCAGTACTTC
15	-	TRBV20-1	once	TRBJ2-3	CSARDYRDFKDTQYF	TGCAGTGCTAGAGACTACCGGGACTTCAAGGATACGCAGTATTTT
17	TRBD2	TRBV12-3/TRBV12-4	-	TRBJ2-4	CASNLWASGRAENIQYF	TGTGCCAGCAACCTTTGGGCTAGCGGGAGGGCCGAAAACATTCAGTACTTC
16	TRBD2	TRBV20-1	-	TRBJ2-7	CSARDGGGDSAGEQYF	TGCAGTGCTAGAGACGGCGGGGGGGACTCGGCTGGAGAGCAGTACTTC
14	TRBD2	TRBV12-3/TRBV12-4	-	TRBJ2-7	CASSRTSGLYEQYF	TGTGCCAGCAGCAGGACTAGCGGCCTCTACGAGCAGTACTTC
12	-	TRBV12-3/TRBV12-4	-	TRBJ2-1	CASSFSGYEQFF	TGTGCCAGCAGTTTTTCCGGCTATGAGCAGTTCTTC
14	TRBD1	TRBV28	-	TRBJ2-7	CASISNRGLYEQYF	TGTGCCAGCATCAGTAACAGGGGGCTCTACGAGCAGTACTTC
14	TRBD2	TRBV24-1	-	TRBJ2-5	CATKRGGNQETQYF	TGTGCCACCAAGCGCGGGGGAAACCAAGAGACCCAGTACTTC
14	-	TRBV4-1	-	TRBJ2-6	CASSPASGANVLTF	TGCGCCAGCAGTCCTGCCTCTGGGGCCAACGTCCTGACTTTC
15	-	TRBV20-1	-	TRBJ2-1	CSARVLDWVHNEQFF	TGCAGTGCTAGAGTGTTGGACTGGGTCCACAATGAGCAGTTCTTC
19	TRBD2	TRBV12-3/TRBV12-4	once	TRBJ2-3	CASSSPGTSGGGGTDTQYF	TGTGCCAGCAGTTCTCCTGGGACTAGCGGGGGCGGGGGCACAGATACGCAGTATTTT
13	-	TRBV2	-	TRBJ1-1	CASSVYGTDEAFF	TGTGCCAGCAGTGTCTACGGGACGGATGAAGCTTTCTTT
15	-	TRBV7-9	-	TRBJ2-5	CASSPRTHTSETQYF	TGTGCCAGCAGCCCCAGGACCCATACGTCGGAGACCCAGTACTTC
15	-	TRBV7-9	-	TRBJ2-2	CASRTIGGDTGELFF	TGTGCCAGCAGAACCATTGGTGGAGACACCGGGGAGCTGTTTTTT